What follows are 10 T cell receptor beta chains derived from one specimen sequenced in a study of blood T cell repertoires in COVID-19. Libraries were prepared by immunoSEQ multiplex PCR; TCRdb keeps only in-frame clonotypes and omits some of them. This repertoire shows 300,000 to 400,000 clones, 75% to 90% found once; its top ten account for under 3.5%. Sequencing was done on a sample of peripheral blood. The receptors shown here come from a woman aged 25 to 39 with COVID-19, enrolled during active disease.

The chain combines TRBV7-9 with TRBJ2-5; 12 positions agree with TRBD2. Germline trimming cut 3 bases from V and 1 base from J; bases unmatched to any gene: 3. The CDR3 contains 16 residues. The germline V gene has CDR1 SEHNR and CDR2 FQNEAQ (reference sequence). Here the CDR3 DNA reads TGTGCCAGCAGCTTGACTAGCGGGAGATCCCAAGAGACCCAGTACTTC. The encoded protein is CASSLTSGRSQETQYF.

Only one count was recorded for this clone. The chain joins TRBV5-1 to TRBJ2-3; 7 bases line up with TRBD2. Trimming at V came to 2 bases and at J to 8 bases, leaving 14 bases not matched to a gene. Germline-derived CDR1 and CDR2 are SGHRS and YFSETQ. This CDR3 comprises 16 residues. The CDR3 region has the DNA TGCGCCAGCAGCTTTGGACTGGGCGGGAGTTCAGGTACGCAGTATTTT. Translation gives CASSFGLGGSSGTQYF.

The rearrangement joins TRBV19 to TRBJ2-7, with D perhaps matching TRBD1 (5 bases). The V end was cut by 3 bases, the J end by 7 bases, with 13 bases between. Per the germline V gene, CDR1 is LNHDA and CDR2 is SQIVND (reference sequence). The CDR3 totals 13 residues. This CDR3 reads CASSIYSGKEQYF. The CDR3 DNA reads TGTGCCAGTAGTATCTACTCAGGGAAAGAGCAGTACTTC.

The chain has TRBV5-4 and TRBJ2-2; 7 bases agree with TRBD2. The CDR3 is 15 amino acids. In germline, CDR1 is SGHNT, CDR2 YYREEE (reference sequence). J gave up 7 bases and V 4 bases, and 10 bases lay outside the gene matches. CDR3 bases: TGTGCCAGCAGCCCGTCACTAGCGTTTGACGGGGAGCTGTTTTTT. Translation: CASSPSLAFDGELFF.

This chain links TRBV5-1 with TRBJ1-4, with D maybe TRBD1 (5 bases). Trimming took off 0 bases at V and 7 bases at J, with 13 bases between the two ends. Germline assignment: CDR1 SGHRS and CDR2 YFSETQ. The CDR3 runs to 15 residues. The CDR3 DNA follows: TGCGCCAGCAGCTTGGCCGCGGGGGAAGGTGAAAAACTGTTTTTT. Translation: CASSLAAGEGEKLFF.

The count of this clone is one. The chain recombines TRBV2 with TRBJ1-6; 7 nucleotides match TRBD1. Trimming cost V 6 bases and J 4 bases; bases outside gene matches: 6. Germline CDR1 and CDR2: SNHLY and FYNNEI. The CDR3 consists of 15 residues. The CDR3 DNA sequence: TGTGCCAGCAGAAGGACAGGAGATTATAATTCACCCCTCCACTTT. It is translated as CASRRTGDYNSPLHF.

This chain uses TRBV5-6 with TRBJ1-1; TRBD1 aligns across 7 bases. Germline CDR1 is SGHDT and CDR2 is YYEEEE. V was pared by 2 bases and J by 5 bases, with 9 bases of the junction left unmatched. This CDR3 region has 15 residues. The chain's CDR3 is CASSFLDRSGTEAFF. For the CDR3, the DNA is TGTGCCAGCAGCTTTTTGGACAGGTCGGGGACTGAAGCTTTCTTT.

Comments on this clone: The sample carries other DNA sequences with the same CDR3. V usage is TRBV6-5 and J usage is TRBJ1-1; 7 nucleotides agree with TRBD1. The CDR3 spans 13 residues. V lost 6 bases, J lost 4 bases, and 5 bases stayed unmatched. Germline values: CDR1 MNHEY, CDR2 SVGAGI. DNA of the CDR3: TGTGCCAGCAGCCTTCCAGGGGGCACTGAAGCTTTCTTT. Its translation: CASSLPGGTEAFF.

The chain links TRBV5-1 to TRBJ1-3, with TRBD1 identical over 7 bases. This CDR3 region has 17 residues. Germline V gives CDR1 SGHRS, CDR2 YFSETQ. Trimming removed 0 bases from V and 7 bases from J; junction bases left unmatched: 13. The CDR3 protein is CASSLEAARGSDNTIYF. The CDR3 bases are TGCGCCAGCAGCTTGGAAGCGGCCAGGGGGTCTGACAACACCATATATTTT.

The gene calls are TRBV21-1 and TRBJ1-1. TRBV21-1 is deemed a pseudogene. The CDR3 contains 14 residues. CDR3: CASSPPAGNTEAFF. As DNA, the CDR3 is TGTGCCAGCAGCCCGCCCGCGGGGAACACTGAAGCTTTCTTT.